This entry lists 12 T cell receptor beta chains sequenced from one sample in a study of T cell repertoires in cytomegalovirus infection. TCRdb re-analysed the reads in MiXCR, keeping a single row per CDR3 protein. The profile covers roughly 990,000 distinct CDR3 sequences, with about a third appearing a single time and around 15% taken by the ten largest. Which antigens these TCRs recognize remains unknown. Sequences were derived from cultured CD8+ T cells from PBMCs, sampled from culture after CMV antigen stimulation. These receptors originate from a human donor in good health (CMV status not recorded). Some clones in this sample may be carry-over from other donors' samples.

This clonotype has more than one count but fewer than ten. The rearrangement links TRBV4-3 to TRBJ1-1, with D uncertain. The V end was cut by 0 bases, the J end by 2 bases, with 7 bases between. Per germline, CDR1 LGHNA and CDR2 YSLEER. The CDR3 runs to 14 residues. The CDR3 coding sequence is TGCGCCAGCAGCCAAGAACAGAGAAACACTGAAGCTTTCTTT. Translating it yields CASSQEQRNTEAFF.

The chain is built from TRBV20-1 and TRBJ1-6; possibly TRBD1 for D (6 bases). V lost 4 bases and J lost 5, with 18 bases in between. From germline, CDR1 is DFQATT and CDR2 SNEGSKA (reference sequence). The CDR3 consists of 16 residues. The CDR3 region is CSAILGQMVNNSPLHF. The CDR3, as DNA: TGCAGTGCTATCCTTGGACAGATGGTCAATAATTCACCCCTCCACTTT.

This clonotype was recorded a few times. V and J are TRBV7-9 and TRBJ1-1; D is unresolved. Trimming removed 2 bases at V and 1 base at J, with 14 bases between. From germline, CDR1 is SEHNR and CDR2 FQNEAQ (reference sequence). The CDR3 contains 16 residues. The CDR3 DNA sequence: TGTGCCAGCAGCTTACTCCCCTTCCGACCGAACACTGAAGCTTTCTTT. The encoded protein is CASSLLPFRPNTEAFF.

This chain joins TRBV29-1 and TRBJ1-5, with D uncertain. The CDR3 sequence is 14 residues long. V lost 5 bases to trimming and J lost 2 bases, with 13 bases between them. In germline, CDR1 is SQVTM, CDR2 ANQGSEA. The CDR3 reads CSVKILEGNQPQHF. The CDR3 DNA sequence: TGCAGCGTTAAAATTCTGGAGGGCAATCAGCCCCAGCATTTT.

This clonotype was seen repeatedly, ten times or more. The rearrangement links TRBV7-2 to TRBJ2-7; D might be TRBD1 (5 bases). The V gene lost 2 bases and the J gene lost 6 bases, with 11 bases spanning the gap. The CDR3 spans 13 residues. Germline CDR1 and CDR2: SGHTA and FQGNSA. The CDR3 DNA reads TGTGCCAGCAGCTTAAAGGCAGGGCGCGAGCAGTACGTC. Translated, it gives CASSLKAGREQYV.

The chain couples TRBV6-1 to TRBJ2-3; D possibly matches TRBD1 or TRBD2 (5 bases each). This CDR3 has 15 amino acids. Germline CDR1 MNHNS, CDR2 SASEGT. Trimming cost V 7 bases and J 0 bases, with 14 bases left between them. CDR3 protein: CASNLGRFSTDTQYF. CDR3 bases: TGTGCCAGCAACCTGGGACGGTTTAGCACAGATACGCAGTATTTT.

The rearrangement links TRBV28 to TRBJ1-4; D gene unclear. V lost 3 bases and J 4 bases, leaving 15 bases between the germline ends. This CDR3 region has 16 residues. Looked up from germline, CDR1 is MDHEN and CDR2 is SYDVKM. CDR3 bases: TGTGCCAGCAGTTTTCTTACTGCGAGCTTTAATGAAAAACTGTTTTTT. This gives the protein CASSFLTASFNEKLFF.

V gene TRBV4-1 combines with J gene TRBJ2-1; D gene unclear. The CDR3 runs to 16 residues. Between the trimmed V and J ends, which lost 0 bases and 4 bases, there was a span of 13 bases. Per germline, CDR1 MGHRA and CDR2 YSYEKL. CDR3 coding DNA: TGCGCCAGCAGCCAAGAGGGAACCACCCTTTACAATGAGCAGTTCTTC. Its translation: CASSQEGTTLYNEQFF.

This clonotype showed up many times. The genes are TRBV7-9 and TRBJ2-4; 7 bases line up with TRBD1. This CDR3 has 13 residues. V lost 8 bases, J lost 6 bases, and 7 bases stayed unmatched. The germline CDR1 and CDR2 sequences are SEHNR and FQNEAQ (reference sequence). As DNA, the CDR3 is TGTGCCAGCGGCCCGGGACAGTTAAACATTCAGTACTTC. Residues: CASGPGQLNIQYF.

In its sample, this clonotype was seen many times. The rearrangement uses TRBV4-1 and TRBJ2-2, with unresolved D. The CDR3 contains 12 residues. Between the trimmed V and J ends, which lost 0 bases and 8 bases, there was a span of 4 bases. The V gene's germline CDR1 is MGHRA and CDR2 YSYEKL. CDR3 amino acids: CASSQETGELFF. CDR3 sequence (DNA): TGCGCCAGCAGCCAAGAAACAGGGGAGCTGTTTTTT.

The rearrangement uses TRBV12-3 or TRBV12-4 and TRBJ2-7; D call uncertain. V gave up 9 bases and J gave up 0 bases, with 9 bases separating them. The CDR3 is 12 residues long. CDR3 in amino acids: CASGPISYEQYF. In DNA form, the CDR3 reads TGTGCCAGTGGACCGATCTCCTACGAGCAGTACTTC.

The chain carries TRBV7-9 and TRBJ1-2; possible D gene TRBD1, 5 bases. V was cut by 8 bases and J by 3 bases, with 13 bases left in between. The CDR3 is 13 amino acids. Germline lookup yields CDR1 SEHNR and CDR2 FQNEAQ (reference sequence). The chain's CDR3 is CASGPRDHYGYTF. CDR3 sequence (DNA): TGTGCCAGCGGACCCCGGGACCACTATGGCTACACCTTC.